This T cell receptor (beta chain) is drawn from a study of T-cell memory formation after mild COVID-19. CDR1 is SGHTA, CDR2 FQGTGA, per germline. V was trimmed by 5 bases and J by 4 bases, leaving 9 bases between them. The CDR3 consists of 13 residues. Each CDR3 protein gets one entry after TCRdb re-called the 5' RACE reads with MiXCR. Found here are more than 450,000 distinct CDR3 sequences, roughly 17% of them singletons; the top ten hold 9.5% to 15%. The specimen was PBMCs or a T cell subset sorted from them (not recorded which). This sequence was found in an adult woman who had mild COVID-19 (a few samples of this study predate the infection). Cell type and time point are not known. J is TRBJ2-1 and V is TRBV7-3, with D perhaps TRBD1 (5 bases). CDR3 DNA: TGTGCCAGCAGCCTACAGGATTACAATGAGCAGTTCTTC. It yields the protein CASSLQDYNEQFF.